Included here is one T cell receptor (beta chain) sequence, with context. The antigen is undetermined. This specimen comes from a study of shared clonotypes between healthy human individuals. Study context: Aged between 18 and 49, the donors were two women and a few men. Points from the study as a whole: All-four-donor shared clonotypes had higher generation probabilities than non-shared clonotypes did.

Produced via immunoSEQ multiplex PCR; TCRdb's table is partial and in-frame only. The profile shows roughly 1,800,000 clones, just under 95% of them singletons. Trimming left V 10 bases short and J 6 bases short, with 18 bases between. Per germline, CDR1 MNHNS and CDR2 SASEGT. This CDR3 has 14 amino acids. Terminally differentiated effector memory CD45RA+ cells were excluded from the naive CD8 cells, which were CD45RO-negative and positively selected for CCR7. Participating donors were healthy, HIV-negative adults free of recent acute infections or vaccinations. Every donor was a Caucasian adult from Nashville, Tennessee.

The rearrangement links TRBV6-1 to TRBJ1-4; weak D call: TRBD1 (5 bases). Material for sequencing was naive CD8+ T cells sorted from blood. This clonotype originated in a man younger than 35 in good health. The CDR3 region has the DNA TGTGCCACCAGACAGATAAGCCTCGATGAAAAACTGTTTTTT. It translates to CATRQISLDEKLFF.